This TCR beta chain was found in a study of identical twins. Study-wide findings and caveats: Partial confounding of zero-insertion analyses by invariant MAIT and iNKT cells was possible. Cross-sectional statistical analysis, not tracking of the same donors, underpinned the conclusions. Models underestimated TCR alpha sharing (out-of-frame) in monozygotic twins. Clonotypes of the beta chain that were abundant in cord blood carried fewer insertions (memory repertoires showed none).

A remark on this clonotype: What it recognizes is unknown.

From the 5' RACE reads, TCRdb called clonotypes with MiXCR, one entry per CDR3 protein. The sample carries roughly 1,500,000 distinct CDR3 sequences, more than 30% recorded once. V lost 3 bases and J lost 4; bases outside the gene matches: 1. The CDR3 is 15 amino acids. Germline assignment: CDR1 SGHKS and CDR2 YYEKEE (reference sequence). This TCR was sampled from a newborn girl in good health. The sequenced sample consisted of cord blood. V and J are TRBV5-5 and TRBJ2-2, with 12 positions matching TRBD1. CDR3 residues: CASSSGQGATGELFF. CDR3 coding DNA: TGTGCCAGCAGCTCGGGACAGGGGGCCACCGGGGAGCTGTTTTTT. Filled out from reference TRBV5-5 and TRBJ2-2, the complete variable domain reads DAGVTQSPTHLIKTRGQQVTLRCSPISGHKSVSWYQQVLGQGPQFIFQYYEKEERGRGNFPDRFSARQFPNYSSELNVNALLLGDSALYLCASSSGQGATGELFFGEGSRLTVL.